This TCR beta chain was profiled in a study of T cells in Graves' hyperthyroidism and ophthalmopathy. The CDR3 covers 14 residues. Germline assignment: CDR1 DFQATT and CDR2 SNEGSKA (reference sequence). V lost 2 bases and J lost 7, with 12 bases in between. Amplification of TCR beta CDR3 regions was performed using RNA transcripts as template. In the first-round RT-PCR of the TCR CDR3, the HTBI primer set was used. MiXCR was run by TCRdb on the multiplex PCR reads, yielding one entry per CDR3 protein. This table has under 250,000 distinct CDR3 sequences, less than 20% appearing once. Uncontrolled infection, other autoimmune disease, pregnancy and lactation each barred patients from inclusion. Around 10 ml fresh peripheral blood yielded the PBMCs. The table lists this clonotype with a few counts.

What was sequenced was blood. The rearrangement links TRBV20-1 to TRBJ1-6; a weak D match, TRBD1 (5 bases). The sequence was collected from a woman aged 45-65 years with Graves' hyperthyroidism. CDR3 coding DNA: TGCAGTGCTAGAAGGGACGCAAGAAATTCACCCCTCCACTTT. Its protein is CSARRDARNSPLHF.